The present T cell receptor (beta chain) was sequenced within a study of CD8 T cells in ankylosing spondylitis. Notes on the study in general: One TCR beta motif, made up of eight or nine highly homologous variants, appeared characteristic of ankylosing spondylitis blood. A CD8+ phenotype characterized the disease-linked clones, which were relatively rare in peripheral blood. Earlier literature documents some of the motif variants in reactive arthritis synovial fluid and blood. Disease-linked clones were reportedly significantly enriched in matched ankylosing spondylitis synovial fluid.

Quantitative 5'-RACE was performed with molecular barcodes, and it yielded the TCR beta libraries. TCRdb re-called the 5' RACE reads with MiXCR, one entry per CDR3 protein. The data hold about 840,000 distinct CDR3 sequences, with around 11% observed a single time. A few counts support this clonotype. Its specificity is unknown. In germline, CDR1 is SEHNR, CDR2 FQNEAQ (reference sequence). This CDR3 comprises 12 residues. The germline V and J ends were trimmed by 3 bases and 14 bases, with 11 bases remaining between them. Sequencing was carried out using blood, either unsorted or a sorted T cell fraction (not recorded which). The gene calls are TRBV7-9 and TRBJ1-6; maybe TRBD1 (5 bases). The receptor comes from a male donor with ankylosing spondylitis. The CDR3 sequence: CASSFSGGSLHF. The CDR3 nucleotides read TGTGCCAGCAGCTTCTCCGGGGGATCCCTCCACTTT.